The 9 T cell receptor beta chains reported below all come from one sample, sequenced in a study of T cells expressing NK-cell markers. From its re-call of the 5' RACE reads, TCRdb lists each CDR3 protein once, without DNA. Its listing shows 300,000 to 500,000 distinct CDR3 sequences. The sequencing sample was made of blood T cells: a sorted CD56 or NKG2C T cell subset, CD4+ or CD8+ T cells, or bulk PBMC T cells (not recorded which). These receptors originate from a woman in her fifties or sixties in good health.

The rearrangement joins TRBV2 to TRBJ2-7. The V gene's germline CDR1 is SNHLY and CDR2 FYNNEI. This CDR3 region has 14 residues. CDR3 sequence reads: CASSEARGSYEQYF. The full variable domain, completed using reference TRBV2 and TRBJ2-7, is EPEVTQTPSHQVTQMGQEVILRCVPISNHLYFYWYRQILGQKVEFLVSFYNNEISEKSEIFDDQFSVERPDGSNFTLKIRSTKLEDSAMYFCASSEARGSYEQYFGPGTRLTVT.

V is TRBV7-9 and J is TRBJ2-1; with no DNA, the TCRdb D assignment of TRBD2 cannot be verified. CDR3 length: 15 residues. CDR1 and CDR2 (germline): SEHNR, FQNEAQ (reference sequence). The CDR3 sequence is CASSSGGSGNNEQFF.

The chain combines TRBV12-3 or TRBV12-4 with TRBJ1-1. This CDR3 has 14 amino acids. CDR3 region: CASSLVEGNTEAFF.

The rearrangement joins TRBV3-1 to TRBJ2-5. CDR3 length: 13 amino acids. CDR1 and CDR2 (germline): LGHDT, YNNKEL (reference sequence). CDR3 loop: CASSRNLIETQYF.

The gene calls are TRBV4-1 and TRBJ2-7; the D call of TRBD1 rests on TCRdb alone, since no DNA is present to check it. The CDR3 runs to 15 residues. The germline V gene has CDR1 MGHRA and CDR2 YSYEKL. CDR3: CASSQGEGESYEQYF.

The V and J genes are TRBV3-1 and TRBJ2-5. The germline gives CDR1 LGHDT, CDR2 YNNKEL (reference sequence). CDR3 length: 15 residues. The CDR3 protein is CASSQESHPSLSRYF.

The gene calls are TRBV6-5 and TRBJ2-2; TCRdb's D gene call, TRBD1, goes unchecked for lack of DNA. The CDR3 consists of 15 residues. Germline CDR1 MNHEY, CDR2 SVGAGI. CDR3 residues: CASSYLTGVTGELFF.

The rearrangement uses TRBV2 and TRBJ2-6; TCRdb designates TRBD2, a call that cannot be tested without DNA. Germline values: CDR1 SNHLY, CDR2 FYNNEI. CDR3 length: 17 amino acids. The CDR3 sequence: CASSGSSGRAGANVLTF.

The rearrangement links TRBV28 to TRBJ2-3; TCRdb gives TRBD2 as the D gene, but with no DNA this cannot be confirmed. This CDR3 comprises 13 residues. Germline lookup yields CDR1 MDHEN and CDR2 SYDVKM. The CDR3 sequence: CASELGSKEPQYF.